Given below is one T cell receptor (beta chain) in context. It lacks a known antigen. No per-base quality is available; no much larger clone lies one base away. Receptor amplification or capture employed the immunoSEQ multiplex PCR assay. High-throughput TCR-beta CDR3 sequencing of genomic DNA from most patients was performed by Adaptive Biotechnologies. As for the authors' bioinformatics: TCR sequencing data were retrieved from Adaptive's ImmunoSEQ software for about 17 patients, whereas a few other patients were processed with MiXCR and VDJtools. CDR3 nucleotide sequences shared between donor and recipient were removed because the origin of such sequences could not be assigned. To be classed as alloreactive, a clone needed at least 2-fold expansion over unstimulated cells and a minimum CFSE-low frequency of 0.002% (template counts) or 0.001% (read counts). Clones were considered mappable if detected in sequenced pre-transplant spleen, lymph node, or MLR CFSE-low populations of the donor or recipient. Cumulative frequency of alloreactive clones was calculated as a percentage of all sequences weighted by copy number. Here the immuneACCESS table is served through TCRdb, limited to in-frame sequences with V and J called. Missing clones are a known gap in these copies; in checked studies unresolved V genes cover under half, and the rest lacks a known reason. V and J calls and clone size are copied from that table; D and trimming were computed from the DNA. The sample table shows 12,000 to 15,000 clones, and around 77% are seen once. 3% to 4.5% of the sample belongs to the ten largest clones.

CDR1 is given as WNHNN and CDR2 as SYGVQD, both from the germline V gene (reference sequence). The CDR3 measures 13 amino acids from cysteine to phenylalanine. The retained sequence is limited to the CDR3, 39 bases, with the frame set at the first base. V loses 6 bases, J loses 10 bases, and the germline ends lie 16 bases apart. To isolate intraepithelial and lamina propria lymphocytes from graft specimens, dithiothreitol, EDTA incubations and collagenase D digestion were used. Bulk TCR-beta sequencing was performed on serial intestinal graft biopsy specimens collected as late as 600 days after transplant. This sample was taken from a study of graft-versus-host responses after intestinal transplantation (dated by TCRdb to the early 2020s). Concerning the study at large: Recipients received multivisceral, liver-intestinal, or isolated intestinal transplants. To identify alloreactive clones, pre-transplant mixed lymphocyte reaction products were sequenced and then compared with unstimulated pre-transplant donor and recipient T cells. Donor T cell macrochimerism was defined as a peak of at least 4% donor T cells among recipient peripheral blood mononuclear cells. Anti-thymocyte globulin induction was given to all recipients, followed by maintenance tacrolimus and steroids for 3 to 4 years. The cohort enrolled 20 to 25 intestinal transplant recipients, one of whom was a retransplant, and 3 patients without pretransplant specimens were excluded. Rather than being sequenced by the commercial service, samples from a few later patients were sequenced in-house on an Illumina MiSeq and processed with MiXCR. After intestinal transplantation, graft-versus-host and host-versus-graft alloreactive T cell clones in the graft, circulation and bone marrow were tracked using bulk TCR-beta CDR3 sequencing. General study outcomes and caveats: Peak levels of circulating GvH clones were associated with declines in HvG clones early after transplant. GvH clones were detected in recipient bone marrow, and some appeared earlier in ileal mucosa or blood, consistent with an intestinal mucosal origin. High GvH to HvG T cell clonal ratios were observed in the allografts of patients with donor T cell macrochimerism. The relatively low number and heterogeneity of intestinal transplant patients limited the conclusions.

The TCR comes from a human patient who received an intestinal transplant, so some T cells may come from the graft donor. Sequencing used ileum tissue, obtained 27 days after intestinal transplant. The receptor chain draws on TRBV10-1 and TRBJ2-1; the best D guess is TRBD2, with 7 bases matching. The nucleotide sequence is TGCGCCAGCAGCGGGGGGCCCCTTGGGGAGCAGTTCTTC. Translated, it reads CASSGGPLGEQFF.